One sample yielded the 8 T cell receptor beta chains listed below, sequenced in a study of vaccination and CD4 T cells after COVID-19. Time point described: late sampling 161 to 241 days after vaccination in a few convalescent patients. Noted treatment: approximately nine-day PBMC culture with coronavirus spike peptide pools or control peptides (ViraFEST assay). The assay that was used to sequence DNA from cultured CD4+ T cells was the Oncomine TCR Beta short-read assay. MiXCR, applied by TCRdb to the PCR reads, yields one record per CDR3 protein. The sample holds 20,000 or so distinct CDR3 sequences, 40% to 55% seen once. No antigen has been assigned to these receptors. Here the sequenced sample was CD4+ T cells from blood, cultured in vitro, taken about 7 months after SARS-CoV-2 vaccination. All receptors derive from a human donor who had recovered from COVID-19.

V gene TRBV20-1 combines with J gene TRBJ2-3; the match to TRBD2 covers 7 bases. Germline-derived CDR1 and CDR2 are DFQATT and SNEGSKA (reference sequence). This CDR3 contains 16 residues. Trimming cost V 3 bases and J 1 base; bases outside gene matches: 10. CDR3 DNA sequence: TGCAGTGCTAGGGGCCCTCGGACTAGGGGCACAGATACGCAGTATTTT. Amino acid sequence: CSARGPRTRGTDTQYF.

This clonotype was found a few times. The rearrangement links TRBV7-9 to TRBJ2-5; tentatively, D is TRBD2 (6 bases). With 4 bases removed from V and 1 base from J, the gap between germline ends came to 10 bases. Germline V gene data show CDR1 as SEHNR and CDR2 as FQNEAQ (reference sequence). The CDR3 has 14 amino acids. The CDR3 bases are TGTGCCAGCAGCTGGGGACTTCTCCAAGAGACCCAGTACTTC. This sequence encodes CASSWGLLQETQYF. Full variable domain (remainder filled in from reference TRBV7-9 and TRBJ2-5): DTGVSQNPRHKITKRGQNVTFRCDPISEHNRLYWYRQTLGQGPEFLTYFQNEAQLEKSRLLSDRFSAERPKGSFSTLEIQRTEQGDSAMYLCASSWGLLQETQYFGPGTRLLVL.

The genes are TRBV20-1 and TRBJ2-1, with D unclear. Germline assignment: CDR1 DFQATT and CDR2 SNEGSKA (reference sequence). Trimming pared 3 bases from V and 7 bases from J, leaving 7 bases between. The CDR3 runs 11 residues. The CDR3 bases are TGCAGTGCTAGTAATAGTAATGAGCAGTTCTTC. Its translation: CSASNSNEQFF.

The CDR3 protein is CAWTEAGMMETQYF. The DNA for the CDR3 is TGTGCCTGGACCGAGGCGGGAATGATGGAGACCCAGTACTTC. The V call is TRBV30, the J call TRBJ2-5, with D possibly TRBD2 on 6 matching bases. The CDR3 contains 14 residues. V was cut by 4 bases and J by 5 bases, with 17 bases left in between. The germline gives CDR1 GTSNPN, CDR2 SVGIG (reference sequence).

The chain recombines TRBV27 with TRBJ2-7; D not certain. Germline-derived CDR1 and CDR2 are MNHEY and SMNVEV (reference sequence). CDR3 length equals 17 residues. Deletions cut 0 bases from V and 0 bases from J, with 15 bases between. CDR3 in amino acids: CASSLSFTASSSYEQYF. In DNA, the CDR3 is TGTGCCAGCAGTTTATCGTTCACAGCCTCCAGCTCCTACGAGCAGTACTTC.

This chain joins TRBV6-1 and TRBJ2-1; tentatively, D is TRBD2 (5 bases). V shed 2 bases and J shed 10 bases, with 12 bases lying between them. CDR1 is MNHNS, CDR2 SASEGT, per germline. The CDR3 covers 13 residues. CDR3 sequence (DNA): TGTGCCAGCAGTGAATCTAGCTCTTGGGAGCAGTTCTTC. It translates to CASSESSSWEQFF.

This clonotype turned up a few times. The genes are TRBV20-1 and TRBJ1-6; 8 positions agree with TRBD1. Germline V gives CDR1 DFQATT, CDR2 SNEGSKA (reference sequence). The CDR3 runs 15 residues. The V gene end was trimmed by 5 bases and the J gene end by 4 bases; junction bases not matched to a gene: 7. The DNA of the CDR3 is TGCAGTGCTCGGAGGGACAGGTTATATAATTCACCCCTCCACTTT. Translation gives CSARRDRLYNSPLHF.

This clonotype was counted a few times. The chain uses TRBV6-1 and TRBJ1-5; 7 bases fit TRBD1. The CDR3 sequence is 16 residues long. Germline V gene data show CDR1 as MNHNS and CDR2 as SASEGT. V shed 2 bases, J shed 0 bases, and the junction held 4 bases outside the gene matches. The CDR3, as DNA: TGTGCCAGCAGTGAACAGGGGGAGCTTAGCAATCAGCCCCAGCATTTT. Residues: CASSEQGELSNQPQHF.